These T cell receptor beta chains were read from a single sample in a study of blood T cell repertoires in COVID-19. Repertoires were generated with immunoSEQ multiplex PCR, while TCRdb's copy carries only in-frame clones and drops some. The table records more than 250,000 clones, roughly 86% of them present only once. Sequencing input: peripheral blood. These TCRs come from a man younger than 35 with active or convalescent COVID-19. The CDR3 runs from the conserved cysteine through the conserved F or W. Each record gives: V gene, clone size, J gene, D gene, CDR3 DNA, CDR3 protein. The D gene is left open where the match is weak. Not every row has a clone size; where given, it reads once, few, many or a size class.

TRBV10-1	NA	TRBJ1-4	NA	TGCGCCAGCAGCGGACTCGTACGTTACCCCTCGGGGGGAAAACTGTTTTTT	CASSGLVRYPSGGKLFF
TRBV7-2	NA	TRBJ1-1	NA	TGTGCCAGCAGCTTAGTTCTTTCCTCGAACACTGAAGCTTTCTTT	CASSLVLSSNTEAFF
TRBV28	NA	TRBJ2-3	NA	TGTGCCACCCTTAGACAGACTAGCACAGATACGCAGTATTTT	CATLRQTSTDTQYF
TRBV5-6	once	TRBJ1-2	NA	TGTGCCAGCAGCTCCAGGTCGGCCTATGGCTACACCTTC	CASSSRSAYGYTF
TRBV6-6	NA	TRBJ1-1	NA	TGTGCCACACAGTTACACACAACCGAGACTGAAGCTTTCTTT	CATQLHTTETEAFF
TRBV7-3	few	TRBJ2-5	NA	TGTGCCAGCAGCGCGGGACCACAAGAGACCCAGTACTTC	CASSAGPQETQYF
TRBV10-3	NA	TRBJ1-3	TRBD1	TGTGCCAGCGGACAGGTTTCCTCTGGAAACACCATATATTTT	CASGQVSSGNTIYF
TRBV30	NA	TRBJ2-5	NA	TGTGCCTGGAGTCTAAACCGCGAGACCCAGTACTTC	CAWSLNRETQYF
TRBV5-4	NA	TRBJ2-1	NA	TGTGCCAGCTTCCCCACCGCCGGGCTAGCCTTGGATGAGCAGTTCTTC	CASFPTAGLALDEQFF
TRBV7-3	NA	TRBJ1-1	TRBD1	TGTGCCAGCAGCATCCAGGGGGCCGACACTGAAGCTTTCTTT	CASSIQGADTEAFF
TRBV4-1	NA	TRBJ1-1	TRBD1	TGCGCCAGCAGCCAAAACAGGGGGCCACTAGAAGCTTTCTTT	CASSQNRGPLEAFF
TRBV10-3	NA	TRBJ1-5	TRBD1	TGTGCCGTACAGGGGGGAAGCAATCAGCCCCAGCATTTT	CAVQGGSNQPQHF
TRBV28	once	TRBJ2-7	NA	TGTGCCAGCAGAGAACCCTTAGCCTACGAGCAGTACTTC	CASREPLAYEQYF
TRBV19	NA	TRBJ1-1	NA	TGTGCCAGTAGTATCCCCCCACTCGGCACTGAAGCTTTCTTT	CASSIPPLGTEAFF
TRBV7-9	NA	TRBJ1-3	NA	TGTGCCAGCACCACGACAGTGGGCCAAAACACCATATATTTT	CASTTTVGQNTIYF
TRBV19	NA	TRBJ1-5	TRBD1	TGTGCCAGTAAGCGGTGGGTACAGGGGGCGAGCAATCAGCCCCAGCATTTT	CASKRWVQGASNQPQHF
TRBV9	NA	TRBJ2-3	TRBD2	TGTGCCAGCAGCGTAGGGTTAGCGGGGGACACAGATACGCAGTATTTT	CASSVGLAGDTDTQYF
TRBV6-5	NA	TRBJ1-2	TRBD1	TGTGCCAGCGCGACAGGGCCGAGCTACACCTTC	CASATGPSYTF
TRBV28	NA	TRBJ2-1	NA	TGTGCCAGCAGTTTAGGGGGCGCTGAGCAGTTCTTC	CASSLGGAEQFF
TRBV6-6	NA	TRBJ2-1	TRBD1	TGTGCCAGCAGTCGTGGACAGGGGTGGGAAGGGGATGAGCAGTTCTTC	CASSRGQGWEGDEQFF
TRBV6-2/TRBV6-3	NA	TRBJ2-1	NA	TGTGCCAGCAGCCTCTTTGTAAGCGCCTACAATGAGCAGTTCTTC	CASSLFVSAYNEQFF
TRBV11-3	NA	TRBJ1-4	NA	TGTGCCAGCAGCCCACCCGGGGGGACTAATGAAAAACTGTTTTTT	CASSPPGGTNEKLFF